Sequencing of this T cell receptor (beta chain) was carried out in a study of early T cells in non-severe SARS-CoV-2 infection. Germline loops: CDR1 MGHRA, CDR2 YSYEKL. The CDR3 runs to 13 residues. V was cut by 1 base and J by 8 bases, with 9 bases left in between. This clonotype has more than one count but fewer than ten. Each CDR3 protein is one row after TCRdb ran MiXCR on the 5' RACE reads. The sample shows roughly 93,000 distinct CDR3 sequences, roughly 9.6% of them seen only once. The V gene is TRBV4-1, the J gene TRBJ1-3; no definite D call. This TCR was sampled from an adult who was a healthcare worker with PCR-confirmed SARS-CoV-2 infection or an uninfected control (not recorded which). The material sequenced was whole blood. The CDR3 region has the DNA TGCGCCAGCAGCCAAGTGGCCAAAGACACCATATATTTT. As protein: CASSQVAKDTIYF.